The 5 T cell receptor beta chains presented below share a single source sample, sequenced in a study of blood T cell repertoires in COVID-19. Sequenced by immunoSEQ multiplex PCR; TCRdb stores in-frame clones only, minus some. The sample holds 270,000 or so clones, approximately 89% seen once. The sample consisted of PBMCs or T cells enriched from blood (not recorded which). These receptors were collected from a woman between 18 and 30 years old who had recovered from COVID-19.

The chain's CDR3 is CASSEGGGAGYGYTF. The CDR3 nucleotides are TGTGCCAGCAGTGAAGGTGGCGGGGCTGGATATGGCTACACCTTC. The V call is TRBV6-1, the J call TRBJ1-2; D is perhaps TRBD1 (5 bases). Trimming stripped 1 base from V and 5 bases from J, with 14 bases between. Germline values: CDR1 MNHNS, CDR2 SASEGT. The CDR3 extends over 15 amino acids.

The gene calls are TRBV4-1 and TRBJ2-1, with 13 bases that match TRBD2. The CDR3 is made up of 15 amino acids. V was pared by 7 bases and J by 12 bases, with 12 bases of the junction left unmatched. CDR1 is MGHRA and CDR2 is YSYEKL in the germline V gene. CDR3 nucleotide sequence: TGCGCCAGCACGAGACTAGCGGGGGGCCCTGGAGGGCAGTTCTTC. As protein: CASTRLAGGPGGQFF.

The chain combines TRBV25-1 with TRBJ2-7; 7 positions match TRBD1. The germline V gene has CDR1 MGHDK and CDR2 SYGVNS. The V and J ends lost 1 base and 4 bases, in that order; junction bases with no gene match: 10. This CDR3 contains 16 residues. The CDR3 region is CASSEFFPGQLYEQYF. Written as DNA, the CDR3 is TGTGCCAGCAGTGAATTCTTTCCGGGACAGCTATACGAGCAGTACTTC.

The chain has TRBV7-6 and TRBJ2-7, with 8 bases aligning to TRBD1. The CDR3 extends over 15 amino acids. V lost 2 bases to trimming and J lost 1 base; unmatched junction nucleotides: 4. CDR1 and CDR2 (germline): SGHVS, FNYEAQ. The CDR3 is CASSLLQGASYEQYF. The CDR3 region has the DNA TGTGCCAGCAGCTTACTTCAGGGGGCATCCTACGAGCAGTACTTC.

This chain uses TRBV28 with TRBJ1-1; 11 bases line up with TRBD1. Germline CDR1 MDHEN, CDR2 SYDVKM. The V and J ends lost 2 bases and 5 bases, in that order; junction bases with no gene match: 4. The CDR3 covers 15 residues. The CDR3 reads CASSLAGTGGTEAFF. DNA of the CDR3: TGTGCCAGCAGTTTAGCAGGGACAGGGGGGACTGAAGCTTTCTTT. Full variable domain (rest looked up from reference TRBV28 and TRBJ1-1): DVKVTQSSRYLVKRTGEKVFLECVQDMDHENMFWYRQDPGLGLRLIYFSYDVKMKEKGDIPEGYSVSREKKERFSLILESASTNQTSMYLCASSLAGTGGTEAFFGQGTRLTVV.